These 5 T cell receptor beta chains originate from one sample sequenced in a study of T-cell reconstitution after alpha-beta-depleted transplantation in children (dated by TCRdb to 2016 to 2017). Preparation of the library involved PCR. The instrument given in TCRdb is Illumina HiSeq 2500. Molecular barcoding was employed in the preparation of TCR libraries, with unique molecular identifiers being used to normalize TCRbeta repertoire quantification. TCRdb ran its own pipeline on the public reads, namely fastp trimming at Q25 and MiXCR clone calling, and kept in-frame beta chains. Rows merge per CDR3 protein into single entries with the most common DNA and genes. This sample holds 350,000 to 450,000 distinct CDR3 sequences; about 14% were observed only once. Together, the top ten hold approximately 4.3% of the sample. Material: PBMCs, obtained from the stem cell graft. The receptors come from a human donor who donated a stem cell graft to a child with Fanconi anemia.

About this clonotype: One end of the junction fails to match germline, which may point to a read error. The chain is built from TRBV4-3 and TRBJ2-1; D may be TRBD1 (7 bases). The CDR3 has 17 residues. Germline CDR1 and CDR2: LGHNA and YSLEER. The CDR3 nucleotides are TGCGCCAGCAGCCAAGTTTTCAGGGGGGCCTCCTACACTGAGCAGTTCTTC. It translates to CASSQVFRGASYTEQFF.

The chain's CDR3 is CASSRSGDLSETQYF. The CDR3 DNA reads as TGTGCCAGCAGCCGGAGCGGGGACTTGTCAGAGACCCAGTACTTC. The chain combines TRBV5-4 with TRBJ2-5; 7 bases align to TRBD2. V was clipped by 4 bases and J by 4 bases; unmatched bases: 10. Germline CDR1 and CDR2: SGHNT and YYREEE (reference sequence). The CDR3 has 15 amino acids.

This clonotype was counted only a few times. The rearrangement uses TRBV30 and TRBJ1-6, with D hard to call. The germline CDR1 and CDR2 sequences are GTSNPN and SVGIG (reference sequence). V was cut by 2 bases and J by 8 bases, with 16 bases left in between. The CDR3 loop spans 15 amino acids. CDR3 coding DNA: TGTGCCTGGAGTCATTTGGGAATCGGGGATTCACCCCTCCACTTT. Its translation: CAWSHLGIGDSPLHF.

This clonotype was counted many times. The chain joins TRBV5-1 to TRBJ2-5; the match to TRBD2 covers 8 bases. This CDR3 is built from 15 residues. The V gene's germline CDR1 is SGHRS and CDR2 YFSETQ. V was pared by 1 base and J by 2 bases, with 4 bases of the junction left unmatched. The CDR3 DNA reads as TGCGCCAGCAGCTTGTCGCTAGCGGGTCAAGAGACCCAGTACTTC. Protein sequence: CASSLSLAGQETQYF.

The CDR3 bases are TGTGCCGGGAGACAGGCCGGCCAGCCCCAGCATTTT. It yields the protein CAGRQAGQPQHF. The genes are TRBV28 and TRBJ1-5; D perhaps matches TRBD1 (6 bases). The CDR3 runs to 12 residues. V lost 11 bases, J lost 7 bases, and 15 bases lay in between. Germline V CDR1 and CDR2: MDHEN, SYDVKM.